Listed below are T cell receptor beta chains from one sample, sequenced in a study of blood T cells in healthy people across ages. Each CDR3 protein is one row after TCRdb ran MiXCR on the 5' RACE reads. The table shows over 1,500,000 distinct CDR3 sequences, with roughly 50% occurring only once. The sequenced sample was blood. All receptors derive from a woman between 40 and 50 years old in good health. Both conserved end residues are part of each CDR3. The order of the fields is CDR3 protein, CDR3 DNA, D gene, J gene, V gene, clone size. D genes are given only for firm matches. Where a row states a size, it is once, few, many or the class of an expanded clone; other rows omit it.

CANSDPGLAEETQYF	TGTGCCAACAGTGATCCGGGACTAGCGGAAGAGACCCAGTACTTC	TRBD2	TRBJ2-5	TRBV10-3	once
CASSQDSGGIYEQFF	TGTGCCAGCAGCCAAGATAGCGGGGGAATCTATGAGCAGTTCTTC	TRBD2	TRBJ2-1	TRBV4-2	few
CSARDLYKDGGYTF	TGCAGTGCTAGAGATCTGTACAAGGATGGTGGCTACACCTTC	.	TRBJ1-2	TRBV20-1	once
CASSPLLTISGGRETQYF	TGTGCCAGCAGCCCCTTATTGACGATTAGCGGGGGGCGAGAGACCCAGTACTTC	TRBD2	TRBJ2-5	TRBV7-8	few
CASSLNWESNYGYTF	TGTGCCAGCAGTTTAAATTGGGAGAGCAACTATGGCTACACCTTC	.	TRBJ1-2	TRBV28	few
CASSERSLRGDEQFF	TGTGCCAGCAGTGAGCGATCCCTGAGGGGGGATGAGCAGTTCTTC	.	TRBJ2-1	TRBV2	few
CATSRDPGPKADTQYF	TGTGCCACCAGCAGAGACCCGGGTCCAAAGGCAGATACGCAGTATTTT	.	TRBJ2-3	TRBV15	.
CASGSGGPAYEQYF	TGCGCCAGCGGATCAGGGGGCCCTGCCTACGAGCAGTACTTC	TRBD1	TRBJ2-7	TRBV5-1	.
CASSQFTGTMEKLFF	TGCGCCAGCAGCCAATTTACCGGGACAATGGAAAAACTGTTTTTT	.	TRBJ1-4	TRBV4-1	.
CASSVAQYYEQYF	TGTGCCAGCAGCGTAGCCCAGTATTACGAGCAGTACTTC	.	TRBJ2-7	TRBV7-8	few
CASQSTGATFGNQPQHF	TGTGCCAGCCAGAGTACAGGGGCAACCTTTGGCAATCAGCCCCAGCATTTT	TRBD1	TRBJ1-5	TRBV6-1	.
CASSSFRGGGHYNEQFF	TGTGCCAGCAGCTCATTCCGTGGGGGGGGGCACTACAATGAGCAGTTCTTC	.	TRBJ2-1	TRBV7-2	.
CASSFALSTDTQYF	TGTGCCAGCAGTTTTGCACTATCCACAGATACGCAGTATTTT	.	TRBJ2-3	TRBV28	.
CASSVRYDGTGRYGYTF	TGTGCCAGCAGTGTCCGTTACGACGGGACAGGGCGTTATGGCTACACCTTC	TRBD1	TRBJ1-2	TRBV27	few
CASSGTLLSDQLFF	TGTGCCAGCAGCGGGACCCTTCTCAGCGATCAACTGTTTTTT	.	TRBJ1-4	TRBV7-9	.
CASSSRQSATDTQYF	TGCGCCAGCAGCTCCAGACAGAGCGCCACAGATACGCAGTATTTT	.	TRBJ2-3	TRBV5-1	.
CASSFARGETQYF	TGTGCCAGCAGCTTCGCCCGAGGAGAGACCCAGTACTTC	.	TRBJ2-5	TRBV7-2	many
CSADLSGVPPNEQFF	TGCAGCGCAGACCTAAGCGGGGTACCGCCCAATGAGCAGTTCTTC	TRBD2	TRBJ2-1	TRBV29-1	.